The clone carrying this T cell receptor beta chain appeared a few times. Its antigen is unidentified. From RNA transcripts, TCR beta CDR3 regions were amplified. A first-round RT-PCR of the TCR CDR3 used the HTBI primer set. MiXCR, applied by TCRdb to the multiplex PCR reads, yields one record per CDR3 protein. The sample lists around 520,000 distinct CDR3 sequences; around a quarter were seen once. The germline CDR1 and CDR2 sequences are SGDLS and YYNGEE. CDR3 length: 14 residues. Trimming cost V 0 bases and J 9 bases, with 15 bases left between them. This specimen comes from a study of T cells in Graves' hyperthyroidism and ophthalmopathy. Study as a whole: Any treatment followed the collection of peripheral blood at initial diagnosis.

Those patients with uncontrolled infection, other autoimmune disease, pregnancy or lactation were excluded. Broader study findings: Researchers found most expanded thyroid clonotypes above 0.001 in blood as well.

Material for sequencing was blood. This rearrangement joins TRBV9 to TRBJ1-1, with D possibly matching TRBD1 (6 bases). The TCR originated in a woman under 40 with Graves' ophthalmopathy. The CDR3 bases are TGTGCCAGCAGCGTAGCTACGGGGGGGCCCCAAGCTTTCTTT. Encoded protein: CASSVATGGPQAFF.